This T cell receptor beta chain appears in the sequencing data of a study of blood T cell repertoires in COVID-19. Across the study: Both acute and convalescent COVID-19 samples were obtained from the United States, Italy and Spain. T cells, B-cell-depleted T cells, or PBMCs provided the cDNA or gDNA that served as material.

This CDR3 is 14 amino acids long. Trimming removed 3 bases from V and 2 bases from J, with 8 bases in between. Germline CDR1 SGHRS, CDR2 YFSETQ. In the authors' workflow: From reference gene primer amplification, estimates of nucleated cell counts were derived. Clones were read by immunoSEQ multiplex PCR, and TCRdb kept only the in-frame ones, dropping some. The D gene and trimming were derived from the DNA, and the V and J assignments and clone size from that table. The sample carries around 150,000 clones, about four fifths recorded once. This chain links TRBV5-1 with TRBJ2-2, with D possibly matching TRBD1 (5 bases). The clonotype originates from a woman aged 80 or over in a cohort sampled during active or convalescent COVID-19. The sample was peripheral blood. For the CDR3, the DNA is TGCGCCAGCAGCTCCAGGGAAAACACCGGGGAGCTGTTTTTT. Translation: CASSSRENTGELFF.